This T cell receptor (beta chain) appears in the sequencing data of a study of blood T cell repertoires in COVID-19. For the study at large: COVID-19 samples collected from the United States, Italy and Spain covered acute and convalescent phases. Sources were T cells, B-cell-depleted T cells, or PBMCs; the material itself was cDNA or gDNA.

Per the original data handling: Amplification of reference gene primers provided the estimated nucleated cell counts. Profiling relied on immunoSEQ multiplex PCR, and the TCRdb table lists in-frame clones only, not all of them. V, J and clone size reflect that table, while D and trimming were determined from the DNA. The data hold under 150,000 clones, with 65% to 85% observed a single time. The germline V gene has CDR1 MNHNS and CDR2 SASEGT. V lost 6 bases, J lost 2 bases, and 2 bases stayed unmatched. The CDR3 runs 14 residues. The TCR sequence derives from a woman aged 80 or over with acute or convalescent COVID-19. The V and J genes are TRBV6-1 and TRBJ1-5; TRBD1 aligns across 9 bases. The sample was peripheral blood. CDR3 region: CASRGQGGNQPQHF. In DNA form, the CDR3 reads TGTGCCAGCAGGGGACAGGGTGGCAATCAGCCCCAGCATTTT.